Sequencing of this T cell receptor beta chain was carried out in a study of beta chain features in type 1 diabetes (dated by TCRdb to the late 2010s). Background for the entire study: Mean age, gender distribution, total cell number and subset yield did not differ between patients and healthy donors. The study compared TCRB repertoires of sorted circulating CD4+ T cell subsets between recently diagnosed type 1 diabetes patients and matched healthy donors. A total of roughly 100 million sorted cells were examined across all samples, and a strong correlation was observed between cell number per subset and RNA yield. Regulatory and stem cell-like memory subsets were obtained from only 8 patients and about 8 healthy donors, while naive and central memory subsets were obtained from all 30 or so donors.

From each donor, a single peripheral blood sample of approximately 110 mL on average was drawn into heparinised tubes. A BD FACSAria II and a panel including CD45RO, CCR7, CD25, CD127, CD95 and CD27 were used to sort naive, central memory, regulatory and stem cell-like memory CD4+ T cells. All sorted populations exceeded 95% purity. Right away, PBMCs were isolated by Lymphoprep density gradient centrifugation and were stained directly, with no culture step. To minimize batch effects, samples were stained and sorted in pairs, one healthy donor with one patient per experiment. All of the isolated RNA was reverse transcribed with the High Capacity cDNA Reverse Transcription Kit, so expressed TCRB transcripts were sequenced. Deep immunoSEQ sequencing was performed on naive, central memory and regulatory T cell samples, with an average of roughly 3.5 million total reads per sample. Sorted cells were lysed in RLT buffer and RNA was extracted with DNase-treated RNeasy Micro or Mini kits, depending on cell number. To prevent cross-contamination, each cell subset was processed individually, whereas patient and healthy donor samples were processed jointly. Using the immunoSEQ multiplex PCR, TCRB sequences were amplified from cDNA into 87-bp fragments spanning the CDR3 region. The amplicons were sequenced using the Illumina HiSeq platform. In the paper's pipeline: PCR bias was computationally corrected using synthetic template baselines, reads within Hamming distance 2 were collapsed, and singletons that could not be merged were discarded. By aligning reads against IMGT, V, D and J genes, CDR3 length, and insertions or deletions at six rearrangement sites were assigned. Within each subset, clonotype counts were normalized to the number of sorted cells before true diversity and Gini coefficients were calculated with the tcR R package. Repertoire sharing was quantified using the overlap coefficient calculated on TCRB nucleotide sequences. As a proxy for the pre-selection repertoire, out-of-frame TCRB sequences from naive cells were analyzed. Entries here come from immuneACCESS through TCRdb and include only in-frame sequences with V and J called. Some clones fail to appear in such tables; in the studies checked, an unresolved V gene covers under half of the shortfall, and the cause of the remainder is unknown. Clone size and V and J calls were adopted from that table, with D and trimming inferred from the DNA. This sample lists 450,000 or so clones; roughly an eighth were detected once. The ten largest clones capture more than 0.045% of the sample.

The full study reports these points: Patients with type 1 diabetes made fewer insertions and deleted more nucleotides at VDJ recombination sites, implying thymic rearrangement abnormalities. HLA sub-analyses involved small numbers of individuals, so any influence of HLA type on TCRB rearrangement remained unresolved. Sequencing cDNA rather than genomic DNA could over-represent highly expressing activated cells, although activation and CD3 levels did not differ between groups. Shorter templates might be favored by PCR, yet because patient and control samples were amplified and corrected together, any such skew would affect both groups equally. A moderate but significant shortening of TCRB CDR3 length was observed in type 1 diabetes patients in all four CD4+ subsets. Naive, central memory and regulatory TCRB repertoires appeared to be more alike among patients than among healthy donors.

There are a few counts of this clone. This receptor's antigen is unknown. One base away there is no much larger clone; base qualities are not given. V gives up 4 bases and J gives up 7 bases, and the segment between their germline ends measures 10 bases. Based on the germline V gene, the CDR1 and CDR2 sequences are MGHRA and YSYEKL. From its cysteine to its phenylalanine, the CDR3 spans 13 amino acids. Left in the record is the CDR3 DNA by itself, 39 bases read in frame from the first base. The receptor was isolated from a woman aged 18-29 years in good health. Sequencing was done on a sample of naive CD4+ T cells from blood. Sample cell subset or site, as interpreted from the label and publication: true naive CD4+ T cells. This chain is built from TRBV4-1 and TRBJ1-4; there is no confident call for the D gene. The DNA reads TGCGCCAGCAGCCTTTTACCGGGTGAAAAACTGTTTTTT. Its coded protein is CASSLLPGEKLFF.